This record covers a single T cell receptor beta chain. These data belong to a study of blood T cell repertoires in COVID-19. The wider study: In each case, the material was cDNA or gDNA derived from T cells, B-cell-depleted T cells, or PBMCs.

Trimming stripped 3 bases from V and 2 bases from J, with 13 bases between. Germline CDR1 is SGHAT and CDR2 is FQDESV (reference sequence). The CDR3 totals 16 residues. Sequencing was performed with immunoSEQ multiplex PCR; in TCRdb, only in-frame clones are kept and a portion is missing. Among more than 300,000 clones listed, roughly 90% were seen once. The TCR originated in an older woman with COVID-19, enrolled during active disease. Specimen: peripheral blood. The gene calls are TRBV11-1 and TRBJ2-2, with a tentative D call TRBD1 (6 bases). Here the CDR3 DNA reads TGTGCCAGCAGCTTGGTCAGGGGCCCAAACACCGGGGAGCTGTTTTTT. It is translated as CASSLVRGPNTGELFF.